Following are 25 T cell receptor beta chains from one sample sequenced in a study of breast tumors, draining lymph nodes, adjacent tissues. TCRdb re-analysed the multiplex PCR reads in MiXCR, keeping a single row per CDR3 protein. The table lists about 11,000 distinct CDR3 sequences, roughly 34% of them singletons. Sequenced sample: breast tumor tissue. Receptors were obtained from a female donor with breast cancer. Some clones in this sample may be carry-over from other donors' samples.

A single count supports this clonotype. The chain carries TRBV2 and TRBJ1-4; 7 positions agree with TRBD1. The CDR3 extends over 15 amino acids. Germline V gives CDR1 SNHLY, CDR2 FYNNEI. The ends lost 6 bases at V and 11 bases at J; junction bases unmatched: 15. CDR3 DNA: TGTGCCAGCAGACCGGGACAGCGTGGATCTTGGAAACTGTTTTTT. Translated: CASRPGQRGSWKLFF.

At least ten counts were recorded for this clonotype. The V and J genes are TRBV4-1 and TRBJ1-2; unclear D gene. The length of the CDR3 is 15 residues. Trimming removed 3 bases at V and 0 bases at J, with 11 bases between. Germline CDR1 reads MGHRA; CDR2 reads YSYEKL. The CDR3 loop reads CASSHVKGTNYGYTF. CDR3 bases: TGCGCCAGCAGCCATGTAAAGGGTACTAACTATGGCTACACCTTC.

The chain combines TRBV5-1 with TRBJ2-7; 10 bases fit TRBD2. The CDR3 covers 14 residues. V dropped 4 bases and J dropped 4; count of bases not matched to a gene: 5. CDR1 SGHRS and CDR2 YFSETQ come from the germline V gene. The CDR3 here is CASSGASGSYEQYF. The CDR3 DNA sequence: TGCGCCAGCAGCGGCGCTAGCGGGAGTTACGAGCAGTACTTC.

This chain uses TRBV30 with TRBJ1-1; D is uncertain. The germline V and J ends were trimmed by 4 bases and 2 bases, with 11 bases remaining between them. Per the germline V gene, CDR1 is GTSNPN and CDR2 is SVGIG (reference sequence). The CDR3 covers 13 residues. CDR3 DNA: TGTGCCTGGAAGAGAGGACCCAACACTGAAGCTTTCTTT. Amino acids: CAWKRGPNTEAFF.

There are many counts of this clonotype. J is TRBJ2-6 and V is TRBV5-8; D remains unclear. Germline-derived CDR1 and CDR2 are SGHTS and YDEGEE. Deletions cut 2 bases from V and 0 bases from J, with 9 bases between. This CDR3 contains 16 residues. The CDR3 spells CASSFGTTSGANVLTF. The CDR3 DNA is TGTGCCAGCAGCTTTGGAACTACCTCTGGGGCCAACGTCCTGACTTTC.

CDR3 nucleotide sequence: TGTGCCAGCTCACCAAAAGGGGATACGCAGTATTTT. Its protein is CASSPKGDTQYF. The chain has TRBV18 and TRBJ2-3, with D unresolved. Looked up from germline, CDR1 is KGHSH and CDR2 is LQKENI. Trimming took off 2 bases at V and 6 bases at J, with 6 bases between the two ends. The CDR3 length is 12 residues. The full variable domain, with the rest looked up from reference TRBV18 and TRBJ2-3, is NAGVMQNPRHLVRRRGQEARLRCSPMKGHSHVYWYRQLPEEGLKFMVYLQKENIIDESGMPKERFSAEFPKEGPSILRIQQVVRGDSAAYFCASSPKGDTQYFGPGTRLTVL.

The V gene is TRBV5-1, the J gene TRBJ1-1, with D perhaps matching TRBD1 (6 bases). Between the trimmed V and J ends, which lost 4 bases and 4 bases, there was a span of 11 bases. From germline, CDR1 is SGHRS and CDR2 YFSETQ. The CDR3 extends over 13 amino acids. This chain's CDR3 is CASSLRGSTEAFF. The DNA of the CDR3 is TGCGCCAGCAGCCTCAGGGGAAGCACTGAAGCTTTCTTT.

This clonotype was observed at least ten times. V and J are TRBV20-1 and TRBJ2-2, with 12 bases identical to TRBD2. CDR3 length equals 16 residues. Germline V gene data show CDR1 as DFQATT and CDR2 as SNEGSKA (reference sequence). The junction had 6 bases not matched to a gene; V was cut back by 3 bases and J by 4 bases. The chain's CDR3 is CSASLAGGRGTGELFF. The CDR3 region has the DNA TGCAGTGCTAGTCTAGCGGGGGGGCGTGGCACCGGGGAGCTGTTTTTT.

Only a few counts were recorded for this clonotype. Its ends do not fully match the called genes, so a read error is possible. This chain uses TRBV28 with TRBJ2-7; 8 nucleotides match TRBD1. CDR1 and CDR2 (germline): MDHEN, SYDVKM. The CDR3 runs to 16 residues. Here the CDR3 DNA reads TGTGCCTGCAGTTTGGCTCCGGGACAGGAGTCCTACGAGCAGTACTTC. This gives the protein CACSLAPGQESYEQYF.

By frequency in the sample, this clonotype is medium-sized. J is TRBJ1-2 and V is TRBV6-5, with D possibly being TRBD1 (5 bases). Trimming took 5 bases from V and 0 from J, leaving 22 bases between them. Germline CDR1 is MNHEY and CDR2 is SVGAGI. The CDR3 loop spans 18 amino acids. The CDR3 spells CASSPEALWTSSNYGYTF. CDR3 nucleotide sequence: TGTGCCAGCAGTCCTGAAGCCCTTTGGACAAGCTCTAACTATGGCTACACCTTC.

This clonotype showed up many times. The CDR3 region has the DNA TGCAGTGCTAGAGATCTGGGGGGGGCAGCAGATACGCAGTATTTT. It encodes CSARDLGGAADTQYF. The chain is built from TRBV20-1 and TRBJ2-3; weak D call: TRBD2 (7 bases). The V end lost 0 bases, the J end lost 4 bases, and 14 bases lay between the germline ends. The length of the CDR3 is 15 residues. CDR1 and CDR2 (germline): DFQATT, SNEGSKA (reference sequence).

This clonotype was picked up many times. The CDR3 DNA is TGTGCCAGCCACCCCGTGGGGCTCTCGTACAATGAGCAGTTCTTC. Translated: CASHPVGLSYNEQFF. This chain links TRBV6-2 or TRBV6-3 with TRBJ2-1; D might be TRBD1 (5 bases). The V end lost 8 bases, the J end lost 4 bases, and 18 bases lay between the germline ends. This CDR3 has 15 residues. Germline V lookup: CDR1 MNHEY, CDR2 SVGEGT.

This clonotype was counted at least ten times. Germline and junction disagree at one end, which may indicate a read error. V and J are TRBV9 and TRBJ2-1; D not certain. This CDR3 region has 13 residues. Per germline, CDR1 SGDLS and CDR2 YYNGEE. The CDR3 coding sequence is TGTGCCAGCAGCGTAGGGTCCTTCAATGAGCAGTTCTTC. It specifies CASSVGSFNEQFF.

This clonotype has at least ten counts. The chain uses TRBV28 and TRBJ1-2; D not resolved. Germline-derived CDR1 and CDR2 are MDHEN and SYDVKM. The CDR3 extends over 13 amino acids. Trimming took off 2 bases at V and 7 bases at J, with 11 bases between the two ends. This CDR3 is CASSLDQIGGYTF. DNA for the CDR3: TGTGCCAGCAGTTTAGATCAGATCGGTGGCTACACCTTC.

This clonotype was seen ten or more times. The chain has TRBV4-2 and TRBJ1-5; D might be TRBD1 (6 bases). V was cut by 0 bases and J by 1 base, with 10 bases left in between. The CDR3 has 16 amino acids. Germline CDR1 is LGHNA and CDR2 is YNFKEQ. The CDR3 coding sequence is TGTGCCAGCAGCCAAGAGAGCAGGGGAAGCAATCAGCCCCAGCATTTT. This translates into CASSQESRGSNQPQHF.

The CDR3 DNA follows: TGCGCCAGCAGCCAAGGATCCAATGAGCAGTTCTTC. Protein sequence: CASSQGSNEQFF. This chain joins TRBV4-1 and TRBJ2-1, with unresolved D. Germline CDR1 and CDR2: MGHRA and YSYEKL. Trimming shortened V by 1 base and J by 6 bases, and 4 bases separated the two germline ends. The CDR3 runs 12 residues.

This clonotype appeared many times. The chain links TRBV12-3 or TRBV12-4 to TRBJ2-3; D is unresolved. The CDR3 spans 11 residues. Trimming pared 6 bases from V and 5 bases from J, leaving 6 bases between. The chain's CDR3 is CASSRRDTQYF. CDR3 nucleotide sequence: TGTGCCAGCAGCCGAAGAGATACGCAGTATTTT.

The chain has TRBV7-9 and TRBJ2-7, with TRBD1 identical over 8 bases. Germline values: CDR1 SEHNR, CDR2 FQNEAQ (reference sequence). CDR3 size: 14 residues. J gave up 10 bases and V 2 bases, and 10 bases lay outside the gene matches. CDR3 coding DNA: TGTGCCAGCAGCTTAAGGGCAGGGGGCTGCGATCAGTACTTC. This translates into CASSLRAGGCDQYF.

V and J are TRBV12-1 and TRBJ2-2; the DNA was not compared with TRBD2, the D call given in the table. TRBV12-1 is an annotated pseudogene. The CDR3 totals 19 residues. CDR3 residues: CASNLTRLAGRFAAGELFF. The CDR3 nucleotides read TGTGCCAGCAATCTTACACGACTAGCGGGAAGGTTTGCGGCCGGGGAGCTGTTTTTT.

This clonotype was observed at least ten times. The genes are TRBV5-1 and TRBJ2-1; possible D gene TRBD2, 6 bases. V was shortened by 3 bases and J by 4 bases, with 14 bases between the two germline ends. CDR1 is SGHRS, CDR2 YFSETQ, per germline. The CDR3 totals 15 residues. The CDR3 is CASSSIADPYNEQFF. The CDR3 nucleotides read TGCGCCAGCAGCTCTATAGCGGATCCATACAATGAGCAGTTCTTC.

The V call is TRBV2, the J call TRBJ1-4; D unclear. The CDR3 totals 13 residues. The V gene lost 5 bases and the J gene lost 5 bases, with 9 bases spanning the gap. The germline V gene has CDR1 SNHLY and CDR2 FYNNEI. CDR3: CASSTRNNEKLFF. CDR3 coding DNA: TGTGCCAGCAGTACGCGGAACAATGAAAAACTGTTTTTT.

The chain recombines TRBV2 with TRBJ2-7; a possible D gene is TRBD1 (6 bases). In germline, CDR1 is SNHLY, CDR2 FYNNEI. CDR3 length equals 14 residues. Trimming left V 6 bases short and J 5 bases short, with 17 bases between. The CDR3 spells CASSPRTVAHEQYF. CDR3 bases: TGTGCCAGCAGCCCCCGGACAGTTGCCCACGAGCAGTACTTC.

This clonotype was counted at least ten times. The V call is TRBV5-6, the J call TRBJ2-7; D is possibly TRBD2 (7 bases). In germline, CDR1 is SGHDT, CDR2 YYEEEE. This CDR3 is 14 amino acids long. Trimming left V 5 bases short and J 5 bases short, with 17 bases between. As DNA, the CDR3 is TGTGCCAGCAGGCCAAGGGGGAGGGCCGACGAGCAGTACTTC. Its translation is CASRPRGRADEQYF.

CDR3 in DNA: TGTGCCAGCAGCTTCTCTCGAACCAATACGCAGTATTTT. The encoded protein is CASSFSRTNTQYF. This chain uses TRBV7-6 with TRBJ2-3, with D unresolved. This CDR3 has 13 residues. Germline loops: CDR1 SGHVS, CDR2 FNYEAQ. Trimming cost V 3 bases and J 7 bases, with 11 bases left between them.

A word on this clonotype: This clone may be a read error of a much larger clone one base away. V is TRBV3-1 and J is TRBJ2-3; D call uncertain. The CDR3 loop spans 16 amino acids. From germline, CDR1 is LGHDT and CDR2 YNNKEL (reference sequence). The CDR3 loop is CASSFYSRGITDTRYF. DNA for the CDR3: TGTGCCAGCAGCTTTTACTCACGAGGAATCACAGATACGCGGTATTTT.